This entry describes one T cell receptor (beta chain). This clonotype appeared a few times. It has no known antigen specificity. Base qualities are not provided; no much larger clone lies one nucleotide away. A patient counted as having stable Graves' hyperthyroidism if no progression to ophthalmopathy occurred over 18 months of follow-up. The hyperthyroidism patients were between 18 and 65 years old and newly diagnosed, with a disease duration of less than 2 months. Patients with uncontrolled infections, other autoimmune diseases, pregnancy or lactation were excluded. Diagnoses were based on clinical symptoms, serum thyroxine and TRAb, thyroid ultrasound and orbital computed tomography. PBMCs were isolated from about 9.2 ml of fresh peripheral blood by Ficoll-Paque density gradient centrifugation. Total RNA was extracted using Trizol reagent, and RNA quality was assessed on an Agilent 2100 Bioanalyzer.

These data originate in a study of T cells in Graves' hyperthyroidism and ophthalmopathy (dated by TCRdb to the late 2010s). About the full investigation: Peripheral blood samples were taken at initial diagnosis, before any treatment was given. TCR V-J signatures able to tell the groups apart were searched for in a discovery cohort of approximately 95 patients, of whom fewer than 45 had Graves' ophthalmopathy and about 55 had stable Graves' hyperthyroidism. Prospective prediction of ophthalmopathy was tested in an independent validation cohort of fewer than 20 hyperthyroidism patients and 17 patients who later progressed to ophthalmopathy. The roughly 100 discovery patients were randomly divided into training and test sets at a 7:3 ratio. The study also compared thyroid tissue and blood T-cell repertoires from about 6 Graves' hyperthyroidism patients. After blood sampling, hyperthyroidism patients were treated with methimazole at a starting dose of 30 mg daily, and ophthalmopathy patients were treated with high-dose intravenous methylprednisolone. The paper describes TCR Vbeta CDR3 sequencing of some 130 peripheral blood samples, made up of around 41 ophthalmopathy patients, around 78 hyperthyroidism patients and 17 progressor patients.

The investigation overall reported the following: Blood samples also contained most of the expanded thyroid clonotypes (frequency above 0.001), which suggests that blood repertoires may reflect thyroid immune responses. A 13 V-J signature model separated ophthalmopathy from stable hyperthyroidism, with 87.88% sensitivity and about 81% specificity in cross-validation and 80%/75% in testing. During validation, the model predicted progression to ophthalmopathy a median of about 5.9 months ahead of onset, with almost 71% sensitivity and about 75% specificity. No statistical method was used to fix the sample size in advance, and group allocation was not hidden from the investigators.

From the cysteine up to the phenylalanine, the CDR3 has a length of 13 residues. Only the CDR3 DNA is retained, 39 bases long and in frame from the first base. CDR1 and CDR2, looked up from the germline V gene, are MNHNS and SASEGT. Ends trimmed: V by 4 bases, J by 5 bases; bases unmatched to a gene: 3. Amplification of TCR beta CDR3 regions was carried out from RNA transcripts. The first round of RT-PCR for the TCR CDR3 was performed with the HTBI primer set and the Qiagen OneStep RT-PCR kit. Libraries were constructed in a second round of multiplex PCR, after which size selection and purification were carried out. The libraries were sequenced on an Illumina HiSeq2000 using paired-end 100 bp reads. As for how the authors treated the data: SOAPnuke was used to process the raw data, throwing out any read that contained adapters or uncalled bases, had a mean Phred below 15, or lacked an exact constant-primer or identifier match. COPE v1.2.5 was used to merge the high-quality paired reads, and each unique nucleotide sequence was defined as a clonotype. Clonotypes were aligned to IMGT TRBV, TRBD and TRBJ reference segments using MiTCR v1.1. Analysis was restricted to V-J combinations with a frequency above 0.0001, which covered about 99% of repertoires. The TCS score was defined as the ratio of F50 (clonal expansion) to E x V (chaos), calculated using BLOSUM62-based TCRdist between CDR3 peptides within each V-J. Welch's t-statistics and random forest reduced approximately 520 V-J features to about 12, which were used in a naive Bayes classifier (R e1071). The raw public reads went through TCRdb reprocessing: fastp at Q25, MiXCR clone calling, in-frame beta chains kept. Identical CDR3 proteins give one entry, which carries the most common genes and DNA. The V and J calls here are based on TCRdb, not the publication. The sample table contains 340,000 or so distinct CDR3 sequences; only one count was recorded for 16% of them. Jointly, the top ten make up approximately 35% of the sample.

Sequencing was done on a sample of blood. Rearrangement joined TRBV6-1 to TRBJ2-3, with 7 bases matching TRBD1. This sequence originates from a man aged 25-40 years with Graves' hyperthyroidism. CDR3 sequence: CASSGQGIDTQYF. At the DNA level, the sequence is TGTGCCAGCAGTGGACAGGGAATAGATACGCAGTATTTT.